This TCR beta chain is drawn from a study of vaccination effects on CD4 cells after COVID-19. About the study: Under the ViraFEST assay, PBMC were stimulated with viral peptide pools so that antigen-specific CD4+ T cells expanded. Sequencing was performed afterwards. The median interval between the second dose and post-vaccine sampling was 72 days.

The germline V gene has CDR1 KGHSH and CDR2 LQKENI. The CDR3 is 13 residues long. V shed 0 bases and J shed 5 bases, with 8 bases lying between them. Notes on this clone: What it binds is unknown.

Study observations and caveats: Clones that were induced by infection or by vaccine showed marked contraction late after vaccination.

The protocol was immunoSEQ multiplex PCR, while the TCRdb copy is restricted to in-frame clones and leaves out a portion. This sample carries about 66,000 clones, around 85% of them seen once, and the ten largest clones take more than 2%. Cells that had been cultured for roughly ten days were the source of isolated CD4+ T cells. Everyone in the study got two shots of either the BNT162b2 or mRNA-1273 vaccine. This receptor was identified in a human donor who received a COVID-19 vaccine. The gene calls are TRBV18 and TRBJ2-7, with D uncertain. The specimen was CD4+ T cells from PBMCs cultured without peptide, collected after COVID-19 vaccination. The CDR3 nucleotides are TGTGCCAGCTCACCACCTAATAGGGACGAGCAGTACGTC. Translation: CASSPPNRDEQYV.